This note documents a single T cell receptor (beta chain) sequence. These data are taken from a study of control samples from healthy donors and cancer patients. Germline values: CDR1 MGHDK, CDR2 SYGVNS. The CDR3 consists of 16 residues. The V gene lost 2 bases and the J gene lost 2 bases, with 15 bases spanning the gap. This table comes from immunoSEQ multiplex PCR, and its TCRdb copy is limited to in-frame clones, with some not included. Of just under 75,000 clones listed, about 90% are singletons. The sequence was collected from a woman between 50 and 59 years old in good health. Source material: blood. V usage is TRBV25-1 and J usage is TRBJ2-5, with D perhaps TRBD1 or TRBD2 (6 bases each). The CDR3 here is CASSEPRGGIQETQYF. The CDR3 DNA sequence: TGTGCCAGCAGTGAACCCCGAGGGGGGATACAAGAGACCCAGTACTTC.